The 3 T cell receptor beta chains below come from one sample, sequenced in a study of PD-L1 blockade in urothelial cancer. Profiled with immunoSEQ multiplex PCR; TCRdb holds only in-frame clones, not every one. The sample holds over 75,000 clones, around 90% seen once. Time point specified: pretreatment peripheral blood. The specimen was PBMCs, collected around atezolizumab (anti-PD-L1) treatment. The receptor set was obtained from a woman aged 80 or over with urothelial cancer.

The CDR3 region has the DNA TGCGCCAGCACCGACGCCGCGGACGGGGAGCTGTTTTTT. Amino acid sequence: CASTDAADGELFF. The rearrangement uses TRBV5-1 and TRBJ2-2; D is undetermined. The germline V and J ends were trimmed by 6 bases and 7 bases, with 13 bases remaining between them. Germline V gene lookup returns CDR1 SGHRS and CDR2 YFSETQ. The CDR3 consists of 13 residues.

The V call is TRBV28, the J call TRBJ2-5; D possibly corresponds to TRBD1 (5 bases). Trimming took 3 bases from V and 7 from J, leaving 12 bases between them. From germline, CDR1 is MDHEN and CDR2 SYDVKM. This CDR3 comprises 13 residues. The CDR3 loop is CASSLTPTGTQYF. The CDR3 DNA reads TGTGCCAGCAGTTTGACCCCCACAGGGACCCAGTACTTC.

CDR3 in amino acids: CAGTGGYEQYF. CDR3 nucleotide sequence: TGTGCCGGGACAGGGGGCTACGAGCAGTACTTC. This chain uses TRBV30 with TRBJ2-7; 11 bases map to TRBD1. The V gene's germline CDR1 is GTSNPN and CDR2 SVGIG (reference sequence). Losses at the gene ends were 8 bases for V and 3 bases for J; bases not matched to a gene: 0. The CDR3 runs 11 residues.